These 4 T cell receptor beta chains share one sample of origin, sequenced in a study of blood T cell repertoires in COVID-19. Profiling relied on immunoSEQ multiplex PCR, and the TCRdb table lists in-frame clones only, not all of them. Of 150,000 to 200,000 clones in the sample, about four fifths were seen once. The sample taken for sequencing was peripheral blood. Source of these receptors: a woman aged 40 to 50 with COVID-19, enrolled during active disease.

V gene TRBV3-1 (or the pseudogene TRBV3-2) combines with J gene TRBJ2-2; TRBD1 aligns across 7 bases. Germline CDR1 reads LGHDT; CDR2 reads YNNKEL (reference sequence). V lost 3 bases to trimming and J lost 1 base; unmatched junction nucleotides: 11. The CDR3 sequence is 18 residues long. This CDR3 reads CASSQKDRYYVNTGELFF. CDR3 sequence (DNA): TGTGCCAGCAGCCAGAAGGACAGGTACTATGTGAACACCGGGGAGCTGTTTTTT.

The chain recombines TRBV2 with TRBJ2-3, with no clear D. Germline V gene lookup returns CDR1 SNHLY and CDR2 FYNNEI. Trimming cost V 7 bases and J 4 bases, with 9 bases left between them. The CDR3 is made up of 12 amino acids. CDR3 amino acids: CASIPSADTQYF. The CDR3 DNA sequence: TGTGCCAGCATCCCGAGCGCAGATACGCAGTATTTT.

This clone was detected once. The chain's CDR3 is CASTSPSGETQYF. The CDR3 bases are TGTGCCAGCACCTCACCGAGCGGGGAGACCCAGTACTTC. V usage is TRBV6-6 and J usage is TRBJ2-5, with a possible D match to TRBD2 (6 bases). The CDR3 runs to 13 residues. Per germline, CDR1 MNHNY and CDR2 SVGAGI (reference sequence). V lost 7 bases and J lost 5, with 14 bases in between.

The V and J genes are TRBV5-8 and TRBJ1-5; D not certain. This CDR3 has 14 residues. The V end was cut by 2 bases, the J end by 1 base, with 7 bases between. In germline, CDR1 is SGHTS, CDR2 YDEGEE. The CDR3 bases are TGTGCCAGCAGCTTATCCCTGAGCAATCAGCCCCAGCATTTT. Amino acid sequence: CASSLSLSNQPQHF.